Detailed here is one T cell receptor (beta chain). No antigen is known for it. Base qualities are not at hand, and no much larger clone is one base apart. Its CDR3 holds 10 amino acids, cysteine through phenylalanine. Only CDR3 DNA remains: 30 bases, in frame from the first base. Trimming at the junction amounts to 7 bases on V and 8 bases on J, and the germline ends lie 8 bases apart. The germline V gene supplies CDR1 SNHLY and CDR2 FYNNEI. The data were taken from a study of blood T cell repertoires in COVID-19 (dated by TCRdb to 2020 to 2022). Some background on the complete study: Samples from collaborators originated in the United States, Italy and Spain and spanned both the acute and convalescent phases of COVID-19. The repertoires were released in a freely available public database meant as a resource for research on the immune response to SARS-CoV-2. The prospective study material was composed of cDNA or gDNA derived from T cells, B-cell-depleted T cells, or PBMCs. Nearly every sample came with metadata listing a de-identified subject ID, COVID-19 status, age in years and sex. Where available, HLA class I and class II types were obtained from metadata supplied by the sample provider rather than from assay-based typing. Subjects who had been exposed to COVID-19, were actively infected with it, or had recovered from it provided the deeply sampled blood TCRbeta repertoires that made up the dataset. Samples were obtained from the ongoing ImmuneRACE study (first 160 participants) and from roughly 1,300 subjects provided by 6 global collaborators. What the research found in general, with its limitations: The quantity of clinical and demographic metadata differed by source and by participant and was supplied without curation.

TCRbeta CDR3 regions were amplified from genomic DNA by means of the immunoSEQ Assay, a bias-controlled multiplex PCR. In the authors' own workflow: Within the assay, amplification of reference gene primers was used to estimate how many nucleated cells each sample contained. To quantify the absolute abundance of each unique TCRbeta CDR3 rearrangement, sequence reads were collapsed and filtered. For each sample, productive Simpson clonality was calculated as the square root of Simpson's diversity index across productive rearrangements. In TCRdb, the immuneACCESS table is reduced to in-frame sequences with V and J assigned. These tables do not hold every clone; where another copy was compared, an unresolved V gene accounts for under half, and the others remain unexplained. V and J calls and clone size are given by that table; D and trimming were obtained from the DNA. Here the sample has tens of thousands of clones; 85% occur a single time. The top ten clones comprise 15% to 20% of the sample.

Collaborating institutions collected whole blood in K2EDTA tubes following their own protocols. Collaborator samples were shipped for TCRbeta analysis as frozen whole blood, isolated PBMCs, or DNA extracted from either sample type. The receptor was isolated from a human donor in a cohort sampled during active COVID-19. Here the chain combines TRBV2 and TRBJ1-1; the D gene is perhaps TRBD1, on 5 matching bases. The sequenced sample was peripheral blood. CDR3 loop: CASIGGEAFF. The DNA sequence reads TGTGCCAGCATTGGGGGGGAAGCTTTCTTT.